Shown below are 16 T cell receptor beta chains from a single sample sequenced in a study of vaccination and CD4 T cells after COVID-19. The treatment denotes: roughly 10-day PBMC culture with coronavirus spike peptide pools or control peptides (ViraFEST assay). The assay that was used to sequence DNA from cultured CD4+ T cells was the Oncomine TCR Beta short-read assay. TCRdb fed the PCR reads into MiXCR, producing one record per CDR3 protein. The sample records 12,000 to 15,000 distinct CDR3 sequences, less than 55% being singletons. The antigens these receptors bind are not known. The sequencing sample was made of CD4+ T cells from blood, cultured in vitro. Receptor source: a human donor who had recovered from COVID-19.

The J gene is TRBJ2-4, the V gene TRBV5-1, with D possibly being TRBD2 (6 bases). Germline CDR1 SGHRS, CDR2 YFSETQ. The CDR3 loop spans 14 amino acids. V shed 5 bases and J shed 9 bases, with 18 bases lying between them. The CDR3 sequence: CASSSGTSGGIQYF. CDR3 DNA sequence: TGCGCCAGCAGTTCAGGGACGTCCGGGGGCATTCAGTACTTC.

Note on this clonotype: The junction differs from germline at one of its ends, possibly a read error. This chain joins TRBV7-7 and TRBJ2-7; D call uncertain. There are 14 residues in the CDR3. Germline values: CDR1 SSHAT, CDR2 FNYEAQ (reference sequence). The CDR3 loop reads CASSFRDPLYEQYF. DNA of the CDR3: TGTGCTAGCAGCTTTCGAGACCCGCTGTACGAGCAGTACTTC. The whole variable domain, filled in from reference TRBV7-7 and TRBJ2-7, reads GAGVSQSPRYKVTKRGQDVTLRCDPISSHATLYWYQQALGQGPEFLTYFNYEAQPDKSGLPSDRFSAERPEGSISTLTIQRTEQRDSAMYRCASSFRDPLYEQYFGPGTRLTVT.

This chain connects TRBV21-1 to TRBJ2-5; the tabulated D call, TRBD2, remains unverified against the DNA. TRBV21-1 is a pseudogene. The CDR3 length is 18 residues. CDR3 region: CASSPPETSGLREETQYF. The CDR3 nucleotides read TGTGCCAGCAGCCCCCCCGAGACTAGCGGGCTGCGCGAAGAGACCCAGTACTTC.

The gene calls are TRBV6-4 and TRBJ2-1, with D perhaps matching TRBD1 (5 bases). CDR1 and CDR2 from the germline V gene are MRHNA and SNTAGT. Between the trimmed V and J ends, which lost 2 bases and 9 bases, there was a span of 11 bases. CDR3 length: 13 residues. The CDR3 region has the DNA TGTGCCAGCAGTGACCTTCAGGGCGGTGAGCAGTTCTTC. Protein product: CASSDLQGGEQFF.

This clonotype was seen more than once but under ten times. J is TRBJ1-6 and V is TRBV6-1, with a possible D match to TRBD1 (5 bases). The CDR3 extends over 16 amino acids. V lost 4 bases to trimming and J lost 8 bases, with 18 bases between them. In germline, CDR1 is MNHNS, CDR2 SASEGT. CDR3 in DNA: TGTGCCAGCAGTGTTTCCAGAGGGACGGGTTATTCACCCCTCCACTTT. Translated: CASSVSRGTGYSPLHF.

The V gene is TRBV2, the J gene TRBJ1-4, with a possible D match to TRBD1 (6 bases). Trimming removed 6 bases from V and 8 bases from J, with 16 bases in between. Germline V gene sequence: CDR1 SNHLY, CDR2 FYNNEI. This CDR3 has 14 amino acids. The CDR3 here is CASRMGAGREKLFF. The DNA of the CDR3 is TGTGCCAGCAGGATGGGGGCCGGGCGAGAAAAACTGTTTTTT.

This clonotype was picked up one time. The chain links TRBV10-3 to TRBJ2-4; TRBD2 is a possible D gene (5 bases). The CDR3 runs to 15 residues. Trimming pared 5 bases from V and 0 bases from J, leaving 11 bases between. Germline V gives CDR1 ENHRY, CDR2 SYGVKD. CDR3 sequence: CAISPPRAAKNIQYF. DNA for the CDR3: TGTGCCATCAGTCCACCGCGGGCAGCCAAAAACATTCAGTACTTC.

V is TRBV27 and J is TRBJ2-4; D may correspond to TRBD1 or TRBD2 (6 bases each). V was cut by 6 bases and J by 0 bases, with 15 bases left in between. This CDR3 spans 16 amino acids. Per germline, CDR1 MNHEY and CDR2 SMNVEV (reference sequence). The DNA of the CDR3 is TGTGCCAGCAGCAAGACAGGACTACTAGCCAAAAACATTCAGTACTTC. Its translation: CASSKTGLLAKNIQYF.

This chain joins TRBV7-2 and TRBJ1-3; 7 bases match TRBD1. V shed 3 bases, J shed 3 bases, and the junction held 2 bases outside the gene matches. Germline loops: CDR1 SGHTA, CDR2 FQGNSA. The CDR3 is 14 residues long. The CDR3 nucleotides read TGTGCCAGCAGCTTGGGGACAGTTGGAAACACCATATATTTT. It is translated as CASSLGTVGNTIYF.

The chain uses TRBV6-1 and TRBJ2-3; D gene uncertain. V was pared by 5 bases and J by 7 bases, with 7 bases between. This CDR3 spans 11 amino acids. From germline, CDR1 is MNHNS and CDR2 SASEGT. CDR3 sequence (DNA): TGTGCCAGCAGTCAAATCAATACGCAGTATTTT. Protein product: CASSQINTQYF.

The V and J genes are TRBV15 and TRBJ2-2; possible D gene TRBD1, 5 bases. This CDR3 is built from 17 residues. V gave up 1 base and J gave up 1 base, with 13 bases separating them. CDR1 and CDR2 (germline): LNHNV, YYDKDF (reference sequence). DNA for the CDR3: TGTGCCACCAGCAGAGTTGAATGGACAATGAACACCGGGGAGCTGTTTTTT. This encodes CATSRVEWTMNTGELFF.

This clonotype showed up just a few times. The CDR3 here is CASTPGVQETQYF. CDR3 coding DNA: TGTGCCAGCACCCCGGGAGTCCAAGAGACCCAGTACTTC. The chain uses TRBV25-1 and TRBJ2-5, with a weak D call TRBD2 (6 bases). CDR3 length equals 13 residues. CDR1 is MGHDK and CDR2 is SYGVNS in the germline V gene. V gave up 7 bases and J gave up 1 base, with 10 bases separating them.

The gene calls are TRBV11-3 and TRBJ2-2; the match to TRBD2 covers 14 bases. V lost 5 bases and J lost 7; bases outside the gene matches: 9. Germline CDR1 SGHNT, CDR2 YENEEA. The CDR3 is 17 residues long. CDR3 sequence reads: CASSPGTSGSVGGELFF. The CDR3 DNA sequence: TGTGCCAGCAGCCCTGGGACTAGCGGGAGTGTTGGCGGGGAGCTGTTTTTT.

The chain uses TRBV18 and TRBJ1-1, with 9 bases identical to TRBD1. Germline V gene sequence: CDR1 KGHSH, CDR2 LQKENI. The CDR3 has 14 amino acids. Trimming cost V 3 bases and J 4 bases; bases outside gene matches: 3. CDR3: CASSPEQGATEAFF. As DNA, the CDR3 is TGTGCCAGCTCACCGGAACAGGGGGCCACTGAAGCTTTCTTT.

The chain joins TRBV6-1 to TRBJ2-3, with D perhaps matching TRBD1 or TRBD2 (7 bases each). V was shortened by 11 bases and J by 5 bases, with 20 bases between the two germline ends. Germline CDR1 reads MNHNS; CDR2 reads SASEGT. The CDR3 sequence is 14 residues long. CDR3 sequence reads: CAGAGRGGGDTQYF. The CDR3 coding sequence is TGTGCCGGCGCCGGCAGGGGGGGTGGAGATACGCAGTATTTT.

This clonotype was found a few times. The rearrangement uses TRBV4-3 and TRBJ2-2; 7 bases line up with TRBD2. Losses at the gene ends were 1 base for V and 7 bases for J; bases not matched to a gene: 12. Germline V lookup: CDR1 LGHNA, CDR2 YSLEER. The CDR3 sequence is 17 residues long. CDR3 bases: TGCGCCAGCAGCCAAGTTTACCAGCGGGATACTAGCGGGGAGCTGTTTTTT. It is translated as CASSQVYQRDTSGELFF.